The present TCR beta chain was sequenced within a study of cytomegalovirus exposure and HLA in healthy donors. Points from the study as a whole: As confirmed in vitro, a few CMV-associated chains were specific for CMV antigens. TCR beta sequences reportedly predicted most subjects' HLA-A and HLA-B alleles accurately. Using a false discovery rate of 0.05, a later analysis showed that 16,951 TCR beta sequences were associated with HLA alleles. There was a cluster of highly shared sequence variants that was likely a sequencing artifact.

Primers: 60 Vbeta forward and 13 Jbeta reverse. The repertoire was sequenced with immunoSEQ multiplex PCR; TCRdb's copy has only in-frame clones and lacks some. Among 130,000 or so clones listed, 65% to 85% were seen once. Remarks on this clone: Its antigen is currently unknown.

There are 17 residues in the CDR3. In germline, CDR1 is SGHAT, CDR2 FQNNGV. V lost 4 bases and J lost 5; bases outside the gene matches: 10. This chain joins TRBV11-2 and TRBJ2-5; 13 bases agree with TRBD2. The specimen was PBMCs. This receptor was obtained from a woman younger than 35 in good health and CMV-seronegative. The CDR3 DNA reads TGTGCCAGCAGCTCGGGACTAGCGGGAATAGTTGGGGAGACCCAGTACTTC. Protein product: CASSSGLAGIVGETQYF.